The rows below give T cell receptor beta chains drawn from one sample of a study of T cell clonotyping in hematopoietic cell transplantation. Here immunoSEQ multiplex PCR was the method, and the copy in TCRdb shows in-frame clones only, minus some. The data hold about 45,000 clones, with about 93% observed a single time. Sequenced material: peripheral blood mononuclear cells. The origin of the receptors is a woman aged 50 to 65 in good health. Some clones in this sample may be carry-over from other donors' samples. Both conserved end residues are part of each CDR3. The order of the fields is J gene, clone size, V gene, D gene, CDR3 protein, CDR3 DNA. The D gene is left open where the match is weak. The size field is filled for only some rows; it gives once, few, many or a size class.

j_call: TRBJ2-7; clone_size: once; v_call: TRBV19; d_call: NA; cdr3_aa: CASRGLGHEQYF; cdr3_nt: TGTGCCAGTAGAGGTCTAGGCCACGAGCAGTACTTC
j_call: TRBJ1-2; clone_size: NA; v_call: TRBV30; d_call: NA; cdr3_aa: CAWSTPGGYYGYTF; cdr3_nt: TGTGCCTGGAGTACCCCGGGAGGGTACTATGGCTACACCTTC
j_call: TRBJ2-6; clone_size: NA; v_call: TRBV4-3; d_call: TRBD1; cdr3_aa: CASSLQTGTGANVLTF; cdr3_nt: TGCGCCAGCAGCCTCCAGACAGGGACTGGGGCCAACGTCCTGACTTTC
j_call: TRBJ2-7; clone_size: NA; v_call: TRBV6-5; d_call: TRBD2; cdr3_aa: CASSYWRGDYYEQYF; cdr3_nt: TGTGCCAGCAGTTACTGGCGGGGGGACTACTACGAGCAGTACTTC
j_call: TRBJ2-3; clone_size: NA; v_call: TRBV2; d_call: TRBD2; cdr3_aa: CASSLTSGTDTQYF; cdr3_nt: TGTGCCAGCAGTCTTACTAGCGGCACAGATACGCAGTATTTT
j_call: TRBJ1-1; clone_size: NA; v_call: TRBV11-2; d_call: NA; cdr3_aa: CASSLGGPAEAFF; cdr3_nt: TGTGCCAGCAGCTTAGGAGGCCCAGCAGAAGCTTTCTTT
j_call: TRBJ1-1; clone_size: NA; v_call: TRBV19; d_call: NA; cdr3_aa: CASSTYRNTEAFF; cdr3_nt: TGTGCCAGTAGTACCTACAGAAACACTGAAGCTTTCTTT
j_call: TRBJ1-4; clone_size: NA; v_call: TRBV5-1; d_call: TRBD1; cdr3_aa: CASSLGDRVREKLFF; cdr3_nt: TGCGCCAGCAGCTTGGGGGACAGGGTCCGCGAAAAACTGTTTTTT
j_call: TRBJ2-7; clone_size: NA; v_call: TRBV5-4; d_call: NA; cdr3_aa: CASSGPGVREQYF; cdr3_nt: TGTGCCAGCAGCGGCCCGGGGGTCCGCGAGCAGTACTTC
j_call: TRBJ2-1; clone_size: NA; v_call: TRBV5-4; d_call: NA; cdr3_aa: CASSRGEVRGNEQFF; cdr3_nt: TGTGCCAGCAGCCGCGGGGAGGTCAGAGGCAATGAGCAGTTCTTC
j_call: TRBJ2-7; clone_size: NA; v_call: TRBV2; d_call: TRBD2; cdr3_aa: CASRTGLAFSYEQYF; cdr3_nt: TGTGCCAGCAGGACTGGACTAGCGTTCTCCTACGAGCAGTACTTC
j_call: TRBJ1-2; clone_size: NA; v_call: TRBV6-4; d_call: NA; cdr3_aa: CASSLDGSYGYTF; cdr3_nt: TGTGCCAGCAGTTTGGACGGTTCCTATGGCTACACCTTC
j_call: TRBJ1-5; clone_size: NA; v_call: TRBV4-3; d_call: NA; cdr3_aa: CASSQDPATSHQPQHF; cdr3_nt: TGCGCCAGCAGCCAAGATCCGGCCACTTCCCACCAGCCCCAGCATTTT
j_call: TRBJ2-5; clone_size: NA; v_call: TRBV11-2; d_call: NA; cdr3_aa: CASSPLLGKETQYF; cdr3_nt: TGTGCCAGCAGCCCCCTCCTAGGGAAAGAGACCCAGTACTTC
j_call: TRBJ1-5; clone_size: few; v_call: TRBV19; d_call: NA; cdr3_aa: CASSERGQPQHF; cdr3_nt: TGTGCCAGTAGTGAACGGGGTCAGCCCCAGCATTTT
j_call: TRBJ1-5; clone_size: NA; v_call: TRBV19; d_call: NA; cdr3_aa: CASTGSYTTSNQPQHF; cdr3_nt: TGTGCCAGTACGGGCAGTTACACAACCAGCAATCAGCCCCAGCATTTT
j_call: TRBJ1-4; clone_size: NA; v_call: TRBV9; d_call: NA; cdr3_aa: CASSVAGGDEKLFF; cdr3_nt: TGTGCCAGCAGCGTAGCTGGGGGCGATGAAAAACTGTTTTTT
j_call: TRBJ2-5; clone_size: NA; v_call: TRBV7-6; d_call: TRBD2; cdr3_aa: CASSLALAGVNGTQYF; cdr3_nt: TGTGCCAGCAGCTTAGCACTAGCGGGGGTCAATGGGACCCAGTACTTC
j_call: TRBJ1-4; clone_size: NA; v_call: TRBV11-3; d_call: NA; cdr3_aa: CASSSGAVNEKLFF; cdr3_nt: TGTGCCAGCAGCTCCGGGGCGGTTAATGAAAAACTGTTTTTT
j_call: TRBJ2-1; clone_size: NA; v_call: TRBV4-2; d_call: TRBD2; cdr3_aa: CASSRAVGGRIDEQFF; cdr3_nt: TGTGCCAGCAGCCGAGCCGTGGGGGGGAGGATCGATGAGCAGTTCTTC
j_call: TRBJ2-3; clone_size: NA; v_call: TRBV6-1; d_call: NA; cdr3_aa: CASSEAMGGGISDTQYF; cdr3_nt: TGTGCCAGCAGTGAAGCGATGGGGGGGGGCATATCAGATACGCAGTATTTT
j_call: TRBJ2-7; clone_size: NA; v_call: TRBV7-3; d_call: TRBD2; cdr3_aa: CASSLAGTSDEQYF; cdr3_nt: TGTGCCAGCAGCTTAGCCGGGACTAGCGACGAGCAGTACTTC
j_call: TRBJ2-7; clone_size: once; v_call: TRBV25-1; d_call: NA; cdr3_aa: CASSENPPAYEQYF; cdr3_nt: TGTGCCAGCAGTGAAAACCCGCCGGCCTACGAGCAGTACTTC
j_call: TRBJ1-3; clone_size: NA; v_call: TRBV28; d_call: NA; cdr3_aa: CASNEGGNTIYF; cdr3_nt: TGTGCCAGCAATGAGGGGGGAAACACCATATATTTT
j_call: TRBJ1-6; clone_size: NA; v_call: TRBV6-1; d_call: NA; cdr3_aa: CASSEDMGGNSPLHF; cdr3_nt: TGTGCCAGCAGTGAGGACATGGGGGGTAATTCACCCCTCCACTTT
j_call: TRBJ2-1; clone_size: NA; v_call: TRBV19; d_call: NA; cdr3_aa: CASSMLREWNNEQFF; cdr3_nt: TGTGCCAGTAGTATGCTCCGGGAATGGAACAATGAGCAGTTCTTC
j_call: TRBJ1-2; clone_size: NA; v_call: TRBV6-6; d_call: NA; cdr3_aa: CASRGPDSLYGYTF; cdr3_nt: TGTGCCAGCAGGGGACCCGACAGCCTCTATGGCTACACCTTC